Listed below are T cell receptor beta chains from one sample, sequenced in a study of blood T cell repertoires in COVID-19. Sequenced by immunoSEQ multiplex PCR; TCRdb stores in-frame clones only, minus some. The sample shows 240,000 or so clones, more than 75% of them seen only once. Sequencing was performed on peripheral blood. These receptors came from a woman in her thirties or forties who had recovered from COVID-19. CDR3s include the opening cysteine and the closing phenylalanine or tryptophan. A D gene is named only where the DNA matches it firmly. Where a row states a size, it is once, few, many or the class of an expanded clone; other rows omit it.

CDR3 DNA	CDR3 protein	J gene	D gene	clone size	V gene
TGTGCCAGCACCCCCCTCGGACAGGGCATGGTTGAAGCTTTCTTT	CASTPLGQGMVEAFF	TRBJ1-1	TRBD1	.	TRBV6-2/TRBV6-3
TGTGCCTGGAGTGTGGGGCACCCTAGGGCTAGCAATCAGCCCCAGCATTTT	CAWSVGHPRASNQPQHF	TRBJ1-5	.	.	TRBV30
TGTGCCAGCAGTGAGGAGGGGGCGCGGGTCTTTGGAGGCTACACCTTC	CASSEEGARVFGGYTF	TRBJ1-2	TRBD1	.	TRBV6-1
TGTGCCAGCAGCCCAGGGACTAGCGGGAGGGTCGGGGAGCAGTTCTTC	CASSPGTSGRVGEQFF	TRBJ2-1	TRBD2	once	TRBV7-9
TGTGCCAGCAGCCAAGTAGCACTAGCGGGAGTCTCCTACGAGCAGTACTTC	CASSQVALAGVSYEQYF	TRBJ2-7	TRBD2	.	TRBV14
TGTGCCTGGAGTCGGGGGGTGAACACTGAAGCTTTCTTT	CAWSRGVNTEAFF	TRBJ1-1	.	few	TRBV30
TGCGCCAGCAGCCAAGATGGTACGGTCCAAGAGACCCAGTACTTC	CASSQDGTVQETQYF	TRBJ2-5	.	.	TRBV4-1
TGTGCCAGCAGTTCACCAGGGGGCTACACTGAAGCTTTCTTT	CASSSPGGYTEAFF	TRBJ1-1	TRBD1	.	TRBV27
TGCGCCAGCAGTGAGGGGGGGGCCGGCCCCAATGAGCAGTTCTTC	CASSEGGAGPNEQFF	TRBJ2-1	.	.	TRBV10-1
TGTGCCAGCAGCTTAGGGGACATGAACACTGAAGCTTTCTTT	CASSLGDMNTEAFF	TRBJ1-1	.	.	TRBV7-2
TGTGCCAGCAGCTTCGCGGGACGCAGCTCCTACGAGCAGTACTTC	CASSFAGRSSYEQYF	TRBJ2-7	.	.	TRBV7-2
TGTGCCAGCAGCGTTGAGGGAGGCCCCCTCGAGGAGGCCCAGTACTTC	CASSVEGGPLEEAQYF	TRBJ2-5	.	.	TRBV9
TGCAGCGCGGGGGAGGGCCACTATGGCTACACCTTC	CSAGEGHYGYTF	TRBJ1-2	.	once	TRBV29-1
TGCGCCAGCAGCCCCGGACAGGGCACAGATACGCAGTATTTT	CASSPGQGTDTQYF	TRBJ2-3	TRBD1	.	TRBV5-1
TGTGCCAGTAGTATAGCTGGGACACTCTCTGGGGCCAACGTCCTGACTTTC	CASSIAGTLSGANVLTF	TRBJ2-6	.	once	TRBV19
TGTGCCAGCAGTTTCGGCGGGAGGGCCGGGGAGACCCAGTACTTC	CASSFGGRAGETQYF	TRBJ2-5	TRBD2	.	TRBV27
TGTGCCAGCAGTGCCCCAGGGGTGGGTGCCCCCTTGTCCTACAATGAGCAGTTCTTC	CASSAPGVGAPLSYNEQFF	TRBJ2-1	.	.	TRBV6-2/TRBV6-3
TGCAGCGCAATGACAGGGGGCGTGGGCACTGAAGCTTTCTTT	CSAMTGGVGTEAFF	TRBJ1-1	TRBD1	.	TRBV29-1
TGTGCCTGGAGTGTGGGGCCAAACATTCAGTACTTC	CAWSVGPNIQYF	TRBJ2-4	.	once	TRBV30
TGTGCCAGCAGCCGGAGGGAGACCCAGTACTTC	CASSRRETQYF	TRBJ2-5	.	once	TRBV3-1/TRBV3-2
TGTGCCAGCAGTTTGTCGAGTGCAGCGGGACCCTACGAGCAGTACTTC	CASSLSSAAGPYEQYF	TRBJ2-7	TRBD2	.	TRBV27
TGTGCCACCAGCAGACCTAGCGGGAGTGTTACGCAGTATTTT	CATSRPSGSVTQYF	TRBJ2-3	TRBD2	.	TRBV15
TGTGCCAGCAGTTTGGCGGGAGGGCCGGTCGGGGAGCTGTTTTTT	CASSLAGGPVGELFF	TRBJ2-2	TRBD2	.	TRBV27
TGTGCCACCAGTGATTCGGGGATTGGCCCTACGGGGTATGGCTACACCTTC	CATSDSGIGPTGYGYTF	TRBJ1-2	.	.	TRBV24-1
TGTGCCAGCAGCTTCACCCCGGGACTAGCGGGAGCAGAGACCCAGTACTTC	CASSFTPGLAGAETQYF	TRBJ2-5	TRBD2	.	TRBV7-9
TGTGCCAGCTCACCACGTGCGGCCACAGATACGCAGTATTTT	CASSPRAATDTQYF	TRBJ2-3	.	.	TRBV18